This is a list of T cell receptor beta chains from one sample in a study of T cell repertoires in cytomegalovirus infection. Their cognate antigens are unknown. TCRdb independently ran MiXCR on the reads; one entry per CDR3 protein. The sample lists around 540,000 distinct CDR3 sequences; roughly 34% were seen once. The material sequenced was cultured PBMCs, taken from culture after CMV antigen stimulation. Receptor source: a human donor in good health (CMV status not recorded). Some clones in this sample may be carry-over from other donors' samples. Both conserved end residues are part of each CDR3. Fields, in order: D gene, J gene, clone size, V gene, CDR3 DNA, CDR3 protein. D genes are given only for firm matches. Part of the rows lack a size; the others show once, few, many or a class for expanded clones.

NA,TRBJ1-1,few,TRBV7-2,TGTGCCAGCAGCTTAGATCCGGTTTTGAACACTGAAGCTTTCTTT,CASSLDPVLNTEAFF
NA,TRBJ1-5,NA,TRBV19,TGTGCCAGTAGTAGAGTAGGGGTCGGGCCCCAGCATTTT,CASSRVGVGPQHF
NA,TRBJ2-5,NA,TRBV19,TGTGCCAGTAGACCCGGGGCAGGGGAGACCCAGTACTTC,CASRPGAGETQYF
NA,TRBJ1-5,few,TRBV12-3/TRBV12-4,TGTGCCAGCAGTTTAGAGAATAAAAGGCCCCAGCATTTT,CASSLENKRPQHF
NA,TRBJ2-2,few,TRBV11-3,TGTGCCAGCAGCTTAGTCCCAGGGAGGCACGGGGAGCTGTTTTTT,CASSLVPGRHGELFF
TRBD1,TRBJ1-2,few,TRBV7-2,TGTGCCAGCAGCGTAAACAGGGGAGGCTACACCTTC,CASSVNRGGYTF
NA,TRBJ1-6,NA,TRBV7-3,TGTGCCAGCAGCTTAGGGCAGCCTAATTCACCCCTCCACTTT,CASSLGQPNSPLHF
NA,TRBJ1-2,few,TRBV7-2,TGTGCCAGCAATCACTGGGGGGGTGCTAACTATGGCTACACCTTC,CASNHWGGANYGYTF
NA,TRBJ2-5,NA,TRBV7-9,TGTGCCAGCAGCTTAGCGAGGTCCGGGGCCCGAGCCGAGAGGGAGACCCAGTACTTC,CASSLARSGARAERETQYF
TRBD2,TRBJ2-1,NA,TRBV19,TGTGCCAGTAGTATGGAGTCGGCTAGCGGGAGGCTTAGCTCCTACAATGAGCAGTTCTTC,CASSMESASGRLSSYNEQFF
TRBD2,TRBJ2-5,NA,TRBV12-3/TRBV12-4,TGTGCCAGCAGTTTAGGGCTAGCGGGAGGTCGAGAGACCCAGTACTTC,CASSLGLAGGRETQYF
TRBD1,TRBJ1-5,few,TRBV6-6,TGTGCCAGCAGTTACGCGGGACAGGGACATCAGCCCCAGCATTTT,CASSYAGQGHQPQHF
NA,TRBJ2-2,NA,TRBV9,TGTGCCAGCAGCCCCATGACCTACTCGCCCGGGGAGCTGTTTTTT,CASSPMTYSPGELFF
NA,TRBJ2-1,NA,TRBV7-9,TGTGCCAGCAGCGCGACGGTTTACAATGAGCAGTTCTTC,CASSATVYNEQFF